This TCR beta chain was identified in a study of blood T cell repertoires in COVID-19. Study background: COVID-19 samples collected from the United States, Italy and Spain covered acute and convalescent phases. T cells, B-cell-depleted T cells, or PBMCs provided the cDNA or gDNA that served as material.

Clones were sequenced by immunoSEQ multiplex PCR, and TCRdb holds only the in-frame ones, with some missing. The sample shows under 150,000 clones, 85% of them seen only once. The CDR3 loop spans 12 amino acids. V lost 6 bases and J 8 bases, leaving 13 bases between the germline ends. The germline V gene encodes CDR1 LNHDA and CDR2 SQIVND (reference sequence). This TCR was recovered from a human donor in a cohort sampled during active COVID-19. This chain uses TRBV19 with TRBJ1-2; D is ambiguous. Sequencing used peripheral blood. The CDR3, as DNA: TGTGCCAGTAGATTGACGACACGAGGCTACACCTTC. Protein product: CASRLTTRGYTF.